This TCR beta chain comes out of a study of CXCR3-negative and CXCR3-positive naive CD8 T cells. Preparation of TRB cDNA libraries relied on 5' RACE carrying UMI labels. TCRdb re-called the 5' RACE reads and shows each CDR3 protein once, DNA omitted. Its table records 75,000 or so distinct CDR3 sequences. Overall study results and limits: Naive cells positive for CXCR3 carried more hydrophobic TRB CDR3s than CXCR3-negative ones. Cryopreservation partially lowered CXCR3 expression, so most assays used fresh PBMCs.

Looked up from germline, CDR1 is WSHSY and CDR2 is SAAADI. The CDR3 length is 11 residues. To note about this clonotype: Its target is not known.

The clonotype was recovered from a human donor in good health. Some clones in this sample may be carry-over from other donors' samples. Sequencing was performed on naive CXCR3- CD8+ T cells from blood. The sample's subset: CD45RO-CCR7+CD27+CD95- naive CD8+ T cells lacking CXCR3 (TNR3-). V is TRBV10-2 and J is TRBJ2-1; the D call of TRBD1 rests on TCRdb alone, since no DNA is present to check it. The CDR3 protein is CATTGGHEQFF.